This TCR beta chain is from a study of beta chain features in type 1 diabetes. Every bit of the isolated RNA underwent reverse transcription, so sequencing read expressed TCRB transcripts. Sequencing was performed with immunoSEQ multiplex PCR; in TCRdb, only in-frame clones are kept and a portion is missing. In the table there are some 150,000 clones, 8.5% to 14% of which are singletons. In its sample, this clone was seen many times. Per germline, CDR1 SEHNR and CDR2 FQNEAQ (reference sequence). The CDR3 sequence is 12 residues long. Trimming pared 11 bases from V and 6 bases from J, leaving 13 bases between. Populations isolated by sorting all had purity greater than 95%.

The source is a man in his late teens or twenties in good health. The sample comprised central memory CD4+ T cells from blood. The chain employs TRBV7-9 and TRBJ1-4, with D maybe TRBD1 (6 bases). The CDR3 DNA reads as TGTGCCTGGAACAGGGAGGATGAAAAACTGTTTTTT. Protein sequence: CAWNREDEKLFF. The whole variable domain, filled in from reference TRBV7-9 and TRBJ1-4, reads DTGVSQNPRHKITKRGQNVTFRCDPISEHNRLYWYRQTLGQGPEFLTYFQNEAQLEKSRLLSDRFSAERPKGSFSTLEIQRTEQGDSAMYLCAWNREDEKLFFGSGTQLSVL.